This is a list of T cell receptor beta chains from one sample in a study of CD8+CD57+ T cells in acquired aplastic anemia. Each CDR3 protein gets one entry after TCRdb re-called the reads with MiXCR. The table shows about 160,000 distinct CDR3 sequences, with 35% to 55% occurring only once. Input material: sorted CD4+, CD8+, or CD8+CD57+ T cells (not recorded which) from PBMCs. The receptors were gathered from a human donor in good health. The CDR3 runs from the conserved cysteine through the conserved F or W. D genes are given only for firm matches. Size tells how often a clone was seen (once, few, many) or the class of an expanded clone, and some rows leave it out.

v_gene	j_gene	len	abundance	d_gene	CDR3aa	CDR3nt
TRBV6-6	TRBJ2-1	13	many	NA	CASRNKDNNEQFF	TGTGCCAGCCGCAACAAGGACAACAATGAGCAGTTCTTC
TRBV19	TRBJ2-3	16	many	TRBD2	CASSIGTSGGLDTQYF	TGTGCCAGTAGTATAGGGACTAGCGGGGGCTTAGATACGCAGTATTTT
TRBV9	TRBJ2-3	15	many	NA	CASSVAWARADTQYF	TGTGCCAGCAGCGTAGCGTGGGCTCGAGCAGATACGCAGTATTTT
TRBV19	TRBJ2-7	12	few	NA	CASSPGAYEQYF	TGTGCCAGTAGTCCGGGGGCTTACGAGCAGTACTTC
TRBV9	TRBJ2-7	16	many	TRBD1	CASSVGQGAIRYEQYF	TGTGCCAGCAGCGTGGGGCAGGGGGCCATCCGCTACGAGCAGTACTTC
TRBV7-2	TRBJ2-1	12	NA	NA	CASSRRGNEQFF	TGTGCCAGCAGCCGGCGGGGCAATGAGCAGTTCTTC
TRBV24-1	TRBJ2-7	15	NA	TRBD1	CAASDRDRGPYEQYF	TGTGCCGCCAGTGACAGGGACAGGGGGCCCTACGAGCAGTACTTC
TRBV12-3/TRBV12-4	TRBJ1-6	12	many	NA	CASSLSNSPLHF	TGTGCCAGCAGTTTATCTAACTCACCCCTCCACTTT
TRBV2	TRBJ2-1	13	many	NA	CASSDWVHNEQFF	TGTGCCAGCAGTGATTGGGTCCACAATGAGCAGTTCTTC
TRBV12-3/TRBV12-4	TRBJ2-7	21	NA	TRBD1	CASSLISSPGQGALKTYEQYF	TGTGCCAGCAGTTTAATCAGTTCACCGGGACAGGGGGCTTTGAAAACCTACGAGCAGTACTTC
TRBV7-7	TRBJ2-6	14	NA	NA	CASSLRPGANVLTF	TGTGCTAGCAGCTTAAGGCCTGGGGCCAACGTCCTGACTTTC
TRBV10-3	TRBJ2-1	15	once	NA	CASGPPGVDYNEQFF	TGTGCCAGCGGACCCCCGGGGGTTGACTACAATGAGCAGTTCTTC
TRBV5-1	TRBJ2-3	12	NA	TRBD1	CASSSGQDTQYF	TGCGCCAGCAGCTCGGGACAGGATACGCAGTATTTT
TRBV19	TRBJ2-7	15	many	TRBD1	CASRTAGTGAYEQYF	TGTGCCAGTAGAACAGCCGGGACAGGGGCCTACGAGCAGTACTTC
TRBV20-1	TRBJ1-2	12	many	TRBD1	CSVTGGTYGYTF	TGCAGTGTGACAGGGGGGACCTATGGCTACACCTTC
TRBV14	TRBJ1-3	17	NA	TRBD1	CASSQIQGPYSGNTIYF	TGTGCCAGCAGCCAAATACAGGGGCCATACTCTGGAAACACCATATATTTT
TRBV20-1	TRBJ2-1	15	many	TRBD2	CSARGGVESYNEQFF	TGCAGTGCTAGGGGAGGGGTAGAATCCTACAATGAGCAGTTCTTC
TRBV9	TRBJ2-3	15	many	TRBD2	CASSVGLAGTDTQYF	TGTGCCAGCAGCGTAGGACTAGCCGGCACAGATACGCAGTATTTT
TRBV9	TRBJ2-7	16	NA	TRBD2	CASSVRPGGPPYEQYF	TGTGCCAGCAGCGTACGGCCGGGAGGGCCCCCATACGAGCAGTACTTC
TRBV20-1	TRBJ2-5	11	NA	NA	CGARAPNEQYF	TGCGGTGCTAGGGCCCCCAATGAGCAGTACTTC
TRBV19	TRBJ1-5	12	many	NA	CASSIAGEPQHF	TGTGCCAGTAGTATAGCAGGGGAGCCCCAGCATTTT
TRBV11-2	TRBJ2-7	15	many	TRBD1	CASSLFTGAAYEQYF	TGTGCCAGCAGCTTATTCACAGGGGCTGCCTACGAGCAGTACTTC
TRBV10-3	TRBJ2-3	15	many	TRBD2	CAISVAGGLTDTQYF	TGTGCCATCAGTGTAGCGGGGGGGCTTACAGATACGCAGTATTTT
TRBV7-9	TRBJ1-1	15	NA	TRBD1	CAGSLGTVMNTEAFF	TGTGCCGGCAGCTTAGGGACAGTGATGAACACTGAAGCTTTCTTC
TRBV19	TRBJ1-1	17	many	NA	CASSIAGGRGAWAEAFF	TGTGCCAGTAGTATAGCCGGAGGCAGGGGTGCTTGGGCTGAAGCTTTCTTT
TRBV4-2	TRBJ2-1	20	many	TRBD1	CASSPRQGHQKRSSYNEQFF	TGTGCCAGCAGCCCAAGACAGGGGCACCAAAAAAGGAGCTCCTACAATGAGCAGTTCTTC
TRBV7-2	TRBJ2-1	14	many	NA	CASNRGGRGNEQFF	TGTGCCAGCAACAGGGGCGGGAGAGGTAATGAGCAGTTCTTC
TRBV10-1	TRBJ2-3	14	many	NA	CASSEGVNTDTQYF	TGCGCCAGCAGTGAGGGCGTGAACACAGATACGCAGTATTTT
TRBV4-2	TRBJ2-2	16	NA	NA	CASSQDPAGVNGELFF	TGTGCCAGCAGCCAAGATCCGGCAGGGGTTAACGGGGAGCTGTTTTTT
TRBV19	TRBJ2-5	16	NA	NA	CARNVTGRDAKETQYF	TGTGCCAGAAACGTGACGGGCAGGGACGCCAAAGAGACCCAGTACTTC
TRBV10-1	TRBJ1-6	14	NA	NA	CASKYLSYNSPLHF	TGCGCCAGCAAATACCTCTCCTATAATTCACCCCTCCACTTT
TRBV19	TRBJ2-1	15	NA	TRBD2	CASSVQAGAYNEQFF	TGTGCCAGTAGTGTGCAAGCGGGAGCATACAATGAGCAGTTCTTC
TRBV20-1	TRBJ2-3	10	NA	NA	CSASRIREYF	TGCAGTGCTTCGCGCATCCGGGAGTATTTT